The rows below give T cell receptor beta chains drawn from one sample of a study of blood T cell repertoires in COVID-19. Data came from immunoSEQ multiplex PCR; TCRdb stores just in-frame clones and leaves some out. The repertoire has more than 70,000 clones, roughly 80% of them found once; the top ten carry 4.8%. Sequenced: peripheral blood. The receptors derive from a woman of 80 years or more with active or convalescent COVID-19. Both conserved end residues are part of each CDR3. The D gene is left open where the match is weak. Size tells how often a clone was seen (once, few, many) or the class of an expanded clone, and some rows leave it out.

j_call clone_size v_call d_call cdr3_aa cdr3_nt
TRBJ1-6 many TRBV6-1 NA CASSEGRHHNSPLHF TGTGCCAGCAGTGAGGGGCGCCATCATAATTCACCCCTCCACTTT
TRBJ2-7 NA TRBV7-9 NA CASGQTLSEQYF TGTGCCAGCGGACAGACCCTGTCCGAGCAGTACTTC
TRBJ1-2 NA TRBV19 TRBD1 CASSPDRGLNYGYTF TGTGCCAGTAGTCCCGACAGGGGGCTTAACTATGGCTACACCTTC
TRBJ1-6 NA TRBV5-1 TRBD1 CASSEGQINSPLHF TGCGCCAGCAGCGAGGGACAGATAAATTCACCCCTCCACTTT
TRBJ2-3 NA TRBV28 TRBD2 CASTVSRGTSGTDTQYF TGTGCCAGCACCGTAAGCCGGGGGACTAGCGGCACAGATACGCAGTATTTT
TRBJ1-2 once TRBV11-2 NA CASSSNRASLSF TGTGCCAGCAGCTCCAACAGGGCCAGCTTGTCCTTC
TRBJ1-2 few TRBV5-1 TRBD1 CASSLATGASYGYTF TGCGCCAGCAGCTTGGCCACAGGGGCCAGCTATGGCTACACCTTC
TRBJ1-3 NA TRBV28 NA CAGRSGNTIYF TGTGCCGGGCGCTCTGGAAACACCATATATTTT
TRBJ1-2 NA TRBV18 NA CASSPRADSGGYTF TGTGCCAGCTCACCAAGAGCAGACTCTGGTGGCTACACCTTC
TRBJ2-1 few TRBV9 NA CASSAQRAANEQFF TGTGCCAGCAGCGCCCAGCGGGCGGCGAATGAGCAGTTCTTC
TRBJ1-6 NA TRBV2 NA CASRASFYNSPLHF TGTGCCAGCAGAGCCTCCTTTTATAATTCACCCCTCCACTTT
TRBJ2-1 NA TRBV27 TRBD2 CASQRAGEGEQFF TGTGCCAGTCAGAGAGCGGGAGAAGGTGAGCAGTTCTTC
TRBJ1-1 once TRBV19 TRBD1 CASSPTGRNTEAFF TGTGCCAGTAGCCCGACAGGGCGGAACACTGAAGCTTTCTTT
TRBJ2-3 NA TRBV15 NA CATSRDLVTDTQYF TGTGCCACCAGCAGAGATCTTGTTACAGATACGCAGTATTTT
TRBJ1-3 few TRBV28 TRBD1 CASSLPNRGQGNTIYF TGTGCCAGCAGCCTCCCGAACAGGGGACAAGGAAACACCATATATTTT
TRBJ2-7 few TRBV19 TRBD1 CASSRSGTGGISYEQYF TGTGCCAGTAGTAGATCCGGGACAGGGGGTATATCCTACGAGCAGTACTTC
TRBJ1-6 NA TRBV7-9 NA CASSTNRQAPLHF TGTGCCAGCAGCACCAACCGGCAGGCACCCCTCCACTTT
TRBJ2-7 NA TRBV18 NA CASSPLGPGRDKGEQYF TGTGCCAGCTCACCACTTGGTCCGGGAAGGGATAAGGGCGAGCAGTACTTC
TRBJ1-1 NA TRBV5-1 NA CASTRGWGTEAFF TGCGCCAGCACCAGGGGTTGGGGCACTGAAGCTTTCTTT
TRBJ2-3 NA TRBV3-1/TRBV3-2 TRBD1 CASSQETGGTDTQYF TGTGCCAGCAGCCAAGAGACAGGGGGCACAGATACGCAGTATTTT
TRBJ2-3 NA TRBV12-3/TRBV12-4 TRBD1 CASRQGATDTQYF TGTGCCAGCAGACAGGGGGCAACCGATACGCAGTATTTT
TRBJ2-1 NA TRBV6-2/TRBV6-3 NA CASSYPGLGSYNEQFF TGTGCCAGCAGTTACCCTGGACTGGGCTCCTACAATGAGCAGTTCTTC
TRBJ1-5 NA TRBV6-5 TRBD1 CASLSRGDIQPQHF TGTGCCAGCTTAAGCAGGGGGGATATTCAGCCCCAGCATTTT
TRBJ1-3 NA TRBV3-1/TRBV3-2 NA CASSEISGNTIYF TGTGCCAGCAGCGAGATCTCTGGAAACACCATATATTTT
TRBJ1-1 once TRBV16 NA CASSQSASGARGTNTEAFF TGTGCCAGCAGCCAATCGGCCTCGGGGGCGCGGGGGACGAACACTGAAGCTTTCTTT
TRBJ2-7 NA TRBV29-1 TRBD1 CSAVAPGQGIHEQYF TGCAGCGCGGTAGCTCCGGGACAGGGGATCCACGAGCAGTACTTC
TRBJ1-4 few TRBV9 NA CASSVGEGLRRELFF TGTGCCAGCAGCGTAGGGGAAGGACTCCGACGGGAACTGTTTTTT
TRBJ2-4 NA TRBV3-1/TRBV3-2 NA CASSPVGGSSGGASQYF TGTGCCAGCAGCCCCGTCGGAGGGTCGTCTGGGGGGGCCTCTCAGTACTTC
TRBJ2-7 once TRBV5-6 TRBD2 CASSKLAVSSYEQYF TGTGCCAGCAGCAAGCTAGCGGTCAGCTCCTACGAGCAGTACTTC